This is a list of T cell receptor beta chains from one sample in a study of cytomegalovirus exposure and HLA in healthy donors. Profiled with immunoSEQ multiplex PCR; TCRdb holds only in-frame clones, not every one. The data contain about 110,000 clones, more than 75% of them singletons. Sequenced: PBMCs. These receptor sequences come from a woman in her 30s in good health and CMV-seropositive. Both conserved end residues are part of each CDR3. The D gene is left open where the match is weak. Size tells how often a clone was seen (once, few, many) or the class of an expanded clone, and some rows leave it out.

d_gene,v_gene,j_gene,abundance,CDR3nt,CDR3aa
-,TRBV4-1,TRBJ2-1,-,TGCGCCAGCAGCCTTCCGGGGGACAGAAACAATGAGCAGTTCTTC,CASSLPGDRNNEQFF
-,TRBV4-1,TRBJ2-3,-,TGCGCCAGCAGCCAAGATCGGGGGACAGATACGCAGTATTTT,CASSQDRGTDTQYF
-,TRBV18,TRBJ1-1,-,TGTGCCAGCTCACTTAAACAGGGTATCACGAAATCCATGAACACTGAAGCTTTCTTT,CASSLKQGITKSMNTEAFF
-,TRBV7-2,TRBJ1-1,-,TGTGCCAGCAGCACGTCGACACACACTGAAGCTTTCTTT,CASSTSTHTEAFF
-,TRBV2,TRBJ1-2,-,TGTGCCAGCAGTGACAGGCGATATGGCTACACCTTC,CASSDRRYGYTF
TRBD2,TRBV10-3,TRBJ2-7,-,TGTGCCATCAGTGAGTCCGGGAGGGAGCAGTACTTC,CAISESGREQYF
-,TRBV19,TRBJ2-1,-,TGTGCCAGTAGTATGGGGCAGAACTACAATGAGCAGTTCTTC,CASSMGQNYNEQFF
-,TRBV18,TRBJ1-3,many,TGTGCCAGCTCACCCCTTGGGGCAGGGGCCGGCTCTGGAAACACCATATATTTT,CASSPLGAGAGSGNTIYF
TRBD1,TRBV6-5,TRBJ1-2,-,TGTGCCAGCGCACGCACAGGGGAAGTTGGCTACACCTTC,CASARTGEVGYTF
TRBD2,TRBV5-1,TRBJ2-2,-,TGCGCCAGCAGCTTGGCGGTAGCGGGAGTACTGTACACCGGGGAGCTGTTTTTT,CASSLAVAGVLYTGELFF
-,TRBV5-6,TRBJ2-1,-,TGTGCCAGCAGCCCCGCGGGTAATGAGCAGTTCTTC,CASSPAGNEQFF
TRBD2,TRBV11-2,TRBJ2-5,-,TGTGCCAGCAGCTTAGTTTCGACGGGAGGCTTCGAGACCCAGTACTTC,CASSLVSTGGFETQYF
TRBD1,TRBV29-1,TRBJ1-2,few,TGCAGCGTTGACCTGACAGGGGACCCCTATGGCTACACCTTC,CSVDLTGDPYGYTF
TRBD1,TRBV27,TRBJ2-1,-,TGTGCCAGCAGTCGGACAGGGGGTTACAATGAGCAGTTCTTC,CASSRTGGYNEQFF
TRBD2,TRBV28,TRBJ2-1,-,TGTGCCAGCACCGCGGTGGCGGGAGGGCCCTTCGGTGAGCAGTTCTTC,CASTAVAGGPFGEQFF
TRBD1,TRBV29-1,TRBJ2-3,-,TGCAGCGTCCGACAGGGGGATACGCAGTATTTT,CSVRQGDTQYF
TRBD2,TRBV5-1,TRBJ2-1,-,TGCGCCAGCAGCCCTGGGACTAGCGGGAGGGACTACAATGAGCAGTTCTTC,CASSPGTSGRDYNEQFF
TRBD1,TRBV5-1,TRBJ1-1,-,TGCGCCAGCAGCTCGGGACAGTTGAACACTGAAGCTTTCTTT,CASSSGQLNTEAFF
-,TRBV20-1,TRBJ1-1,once,TGCAGTGCTATTTTTGGGGGGAAAGCTTTCTTT,CSAIFGGKAFF
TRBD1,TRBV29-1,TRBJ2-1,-,TGCAGCGTGGGTAAGGGGGCCGCGGCCTACAATGAGCAGTTCTTC,CSVGKGAAAYNEQFF
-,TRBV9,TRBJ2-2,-,TGTGCCAGCAGCGCTACTACCGGGGAGCTGTTTTTT,CASSATTGELFF
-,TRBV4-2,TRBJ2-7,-,TGTGCCAGCAGCCAAGTCGGCGGAGCTTACGAGCAGTACTTC,CASSQVGGAYEQYF
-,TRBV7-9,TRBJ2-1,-,TGTGCCAGCAGGGGGTCCGGGAGCTCCTACAATGAGCAGTTCTTC,CASRGSGSSYNEQFF
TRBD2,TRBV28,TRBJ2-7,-,TGTGCCAGCAGGCGGACTAGCGGGGTCCTCTTGTACGAGCAGTACTTC,CASRRTSGVLLYEQYF
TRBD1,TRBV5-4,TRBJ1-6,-,TGTGCCAGCAGCCCGGACAGGGGGAATTCACCCCTCCACTTT,CASSPDRGNSPLHF
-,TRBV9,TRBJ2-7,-,TGTGCCAGCAGCGTAGATCCAGGTTCAGGGCAGTACTTC,CASSVDPGSGQYF
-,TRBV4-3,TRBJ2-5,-,TGCGCCAGCAGCCAAGGTCCACAGGAGACCCAGTACTTC,CASSQGPQETQYF
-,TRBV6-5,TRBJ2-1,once,TGTGCCAGCAGTTCTCGGGAAAGCTCCTACAATGAGCAGTTCTTC,CASSSRESSYNEQFF